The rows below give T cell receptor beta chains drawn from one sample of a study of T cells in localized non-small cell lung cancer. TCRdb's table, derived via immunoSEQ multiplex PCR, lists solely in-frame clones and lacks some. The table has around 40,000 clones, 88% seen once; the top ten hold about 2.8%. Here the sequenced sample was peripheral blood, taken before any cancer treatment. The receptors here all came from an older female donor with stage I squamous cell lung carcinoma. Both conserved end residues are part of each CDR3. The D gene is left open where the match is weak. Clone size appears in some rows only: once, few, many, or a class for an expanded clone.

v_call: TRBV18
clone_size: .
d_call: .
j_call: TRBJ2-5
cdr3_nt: TGTGCCAGCTCACCGTCCCAGCTCGGGGGAGAGACCCAGTACTTC
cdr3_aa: CASSPSQLGGETQYF

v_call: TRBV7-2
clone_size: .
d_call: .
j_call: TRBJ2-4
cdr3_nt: TGTGCCAGCAGCTCCCGAACTAGTACTCAGTACTTC
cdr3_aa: CASSSRTSTQYF

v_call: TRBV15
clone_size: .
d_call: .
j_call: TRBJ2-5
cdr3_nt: TGTGCCACCAGCAGCGCCCGTAAGACCCAGTACTTC
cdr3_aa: CATSSARKTQYF

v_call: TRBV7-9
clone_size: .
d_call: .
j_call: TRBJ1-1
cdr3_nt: TGTGCCAGCAGCCCTCCTCGGAACACTGAAGCTTTCTTT
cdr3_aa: CASSPPRNTEAFF

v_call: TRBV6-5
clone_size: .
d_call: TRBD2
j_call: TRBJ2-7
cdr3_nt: TGTGCCAGCAGTTCTGGACTAGCTCCCGAGCAGTACTTC
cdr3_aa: CASSSGLAPEQYF

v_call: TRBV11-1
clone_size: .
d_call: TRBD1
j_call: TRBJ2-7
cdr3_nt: TGTGCCAGCAGCACACAGGGGCCATACGAGCAGTACTTC
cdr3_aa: CASSTQGPYEQYF

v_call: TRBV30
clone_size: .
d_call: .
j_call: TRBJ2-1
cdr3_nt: TGTGCCTGGACCTTCTCCTACAATGAGCAGTTCTTC
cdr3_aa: CAWTFSYNEQFF

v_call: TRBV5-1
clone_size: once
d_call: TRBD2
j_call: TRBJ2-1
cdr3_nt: TGCGCCAGCAGCCAAAGACTAGCGGACAATGAGCAGTTCTTC
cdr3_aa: CASSQRLADNEQFF

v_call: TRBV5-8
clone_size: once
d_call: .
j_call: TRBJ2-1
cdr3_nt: TGTGCCAGCAGGGAAGTCCAGGAGCAGTTCTTC
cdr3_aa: CASREVQEQFF

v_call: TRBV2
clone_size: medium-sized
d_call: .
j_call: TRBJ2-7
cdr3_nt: TGTGCCAGCAGTGAAACCCAGAAGCTCGAGCAGTACTTC
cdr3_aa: CASSETQKLEQYF

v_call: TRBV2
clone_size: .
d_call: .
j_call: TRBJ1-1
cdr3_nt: TGTGCCAGCAGTGAACGGAAGGGCCCTGGGCCTGAAGCTTTCTTT
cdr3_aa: CASSERKGPGPEAFF

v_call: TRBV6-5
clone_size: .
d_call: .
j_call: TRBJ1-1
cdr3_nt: TGTGCCAGCAGTTACTCGGGGGCCGAGGGCACTGAAGCTTTCTTT
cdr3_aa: CASSYSGAEGTEAFF

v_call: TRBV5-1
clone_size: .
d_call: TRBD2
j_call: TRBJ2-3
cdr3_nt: TGCGCCAGCAAAGCGGGAGCAGATACGCAGTATTTT
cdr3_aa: CASKAGADTQYF

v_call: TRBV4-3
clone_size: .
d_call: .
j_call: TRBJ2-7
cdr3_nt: TGCGCCAGCAGCCAAGGAGTCTGGGCCTACGAGCAGTACTTC
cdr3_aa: CASSQGVWAYEQYF

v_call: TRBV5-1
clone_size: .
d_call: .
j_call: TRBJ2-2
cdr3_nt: TGCGCCAGCAGCTTGTCGGGGAACACCGGGGAGCTGTTTTTT
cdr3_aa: CASSLSGNTGELFF

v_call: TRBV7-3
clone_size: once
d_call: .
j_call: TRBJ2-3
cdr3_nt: TGTGCCAGCAGCTTAGCTGTGAGGAACACGCAGTATTTT
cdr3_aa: CASSLAVRNTQYF

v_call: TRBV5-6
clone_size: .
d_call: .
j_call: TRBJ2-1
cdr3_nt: TGTGCCAGCAGCTTGGGAGAGCTCAATGAGCAGTTCTTC
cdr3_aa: CASSLGELNEQFF

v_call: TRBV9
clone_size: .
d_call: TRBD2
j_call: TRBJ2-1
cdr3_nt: TGTGCCAGCAGCGTAGGGGGCGGGAGAGCCGGGAATGAGCAGTTCTTC
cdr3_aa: CASSVGGGRAGNEQFF

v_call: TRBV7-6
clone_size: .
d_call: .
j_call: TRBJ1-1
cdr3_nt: TGTGCCAGCAGCCTGGACAGGAACACTGAAGCTTTCTTT
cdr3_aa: CASSLDRNTEAFF

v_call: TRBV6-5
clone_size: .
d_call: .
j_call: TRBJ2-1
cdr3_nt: TGTGCCAGCAGAGCCGGGCCGGCGAATGAGCAGTTCTTC
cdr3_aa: CASRAGPANEQFF

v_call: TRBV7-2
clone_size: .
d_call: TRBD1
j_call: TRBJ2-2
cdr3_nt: TGTGCCAGCAGCTTAGCGCCCAGGGGGCCCAACACCGGGGAGCTGTTTTTT
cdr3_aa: CASSLAPRGPNTGELFF

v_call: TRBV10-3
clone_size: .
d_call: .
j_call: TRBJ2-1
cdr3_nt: TGTGCCATCAGTGATGGGGGGACCAATGAGCAGTTCTTC
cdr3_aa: CAISDGGTNEQFF